The entry that follows covers one T cell receptor (beta chain) sequence. What it binds is not known. The method was immunoSEQ multiplex PCR; TCRdb's version includes in-frame clones alone and lacks a portion of them. The table lists 150,000 to 200,000 clones, roughly 80% of them singletons. The source of the sample is a study of cytotoxic CD8 clonotypes in ibrutinib-treated CLL. Study background: IGHV unmutated 17 to 18; relapsed/refractory approximately 10; treatment-naive over 14.

The CDR3 sequence is 12 residues long. With 2 bases removed from V and 4 bases from J, the gap between germline ends came to 4 bases. Germline lookup yields CDR1 SGHNT and CDR2 YYREEE (reference sequence). General observations from the study: Clonality climbed at ibrutinib response, then dropped toward baseline at progression.

Around 1.9 micrograms of genomic DNA, which was extracted from cryopreserved PBMCs, served as the material used for the TCR beta libraries. This chain joins TRBV5-4 and TRBJ1-3; no reliable D call. This receptor was identified in a human donor with chronic lymphocytic leukemia. The sample consisted of PBMCs, taken after 12 months of ibrutinib treatment. The CDR3 DNA sequence: TGTGCCAGCAGCTTCAGAGGAAACACCATATATTTT. Its protein product is CASSFRGNTIYF.